This TCR beta chain emerged from a study of cytomegalovirus exposure and HLA in healthy donors. The V gene lost 4 bases and the J gene lost 1 base, with 10 bases spanning the gap. Germline V gene data show CDR1 as MNHEY and CDR2 as SVGAGI. This CDR3 has 14 residues. Primers for the PCR totalled 60 Vbeta and 13 Jbeta. Libraries were prepared by immunoSEQ multiplex PCR; TCRdb keeps only in-frame clonotypes and omits some of them. The table records 130,000 or so clones, about 74% of them present only once. This TCR derives from a young man in good health and CMV-seropositive. V is TRBV6-5 and J is TRBJ1-1; D may be TRBD1 (5 bases). The source material was PBMCs. The CDR3 sequence is CASSLRQPNTEAFF. Written as DNA, the CDR3 is TGTGCCAGCAGTTTAAGACAGCCGAACACTGAAGCTTTCTTT.